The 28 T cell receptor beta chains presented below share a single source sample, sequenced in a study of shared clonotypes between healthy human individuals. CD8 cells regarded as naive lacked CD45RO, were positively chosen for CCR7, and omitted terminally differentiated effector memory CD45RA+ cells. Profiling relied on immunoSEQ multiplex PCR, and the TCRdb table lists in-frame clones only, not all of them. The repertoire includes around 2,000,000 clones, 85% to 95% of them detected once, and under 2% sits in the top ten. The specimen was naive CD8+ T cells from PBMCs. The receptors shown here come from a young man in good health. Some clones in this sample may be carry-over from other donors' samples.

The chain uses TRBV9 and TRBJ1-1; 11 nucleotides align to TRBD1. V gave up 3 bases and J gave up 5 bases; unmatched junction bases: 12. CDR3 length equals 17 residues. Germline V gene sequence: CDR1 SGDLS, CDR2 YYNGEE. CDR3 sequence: CASSGHSDRGLGTEAFF. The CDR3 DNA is TGTGCCAGCAGCGGCCATTCGGACAGGGGGCTTGGAACTGAAGCTTTCTTT.

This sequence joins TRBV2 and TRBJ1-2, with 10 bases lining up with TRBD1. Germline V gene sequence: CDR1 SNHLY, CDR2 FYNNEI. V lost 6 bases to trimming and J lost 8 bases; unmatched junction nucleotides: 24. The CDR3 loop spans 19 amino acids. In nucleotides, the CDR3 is TGTGCCAGCAGAGACACTTTGCCCGATGAACGGGACAGGGGTTTAGGCTACACCTTC. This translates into CASRDTLPDERDRGLGYTF.

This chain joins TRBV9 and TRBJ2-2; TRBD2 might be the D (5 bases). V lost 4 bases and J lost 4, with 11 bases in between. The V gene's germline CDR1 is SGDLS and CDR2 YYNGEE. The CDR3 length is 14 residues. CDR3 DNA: TGTGCCAGCAGCCCCGGAGGTCCCACCGGGGAGCTGTTTTTT. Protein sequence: CASSPGGPTGELFF.

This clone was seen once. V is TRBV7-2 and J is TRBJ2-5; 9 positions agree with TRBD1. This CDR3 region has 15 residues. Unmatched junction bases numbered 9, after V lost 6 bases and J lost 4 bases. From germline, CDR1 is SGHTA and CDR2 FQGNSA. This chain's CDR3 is CASRGRGQGRETQYF. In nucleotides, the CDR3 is TGTGCCAGCAGGGGCCGGGGACAGGGCAGAGAGACCCAGTACTTC. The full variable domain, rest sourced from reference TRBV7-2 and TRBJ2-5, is GAGVSQSPSNKVTEKGKDVELRCDPISGHTALYWYRQSLGQGLEFLIYFQGNSAPDKSGLPSDRFSAERTGGSVSTLTIQRTQQEDSAVYLCASRGRGQGRETQYFGPGTRLLVL.

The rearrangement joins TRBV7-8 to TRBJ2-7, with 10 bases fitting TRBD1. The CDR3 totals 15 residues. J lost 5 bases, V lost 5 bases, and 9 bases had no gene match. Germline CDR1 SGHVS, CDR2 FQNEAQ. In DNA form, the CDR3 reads TGTGCCAGCAGCGGGCGGGACAGGGGAGGCGACGAGCAGTACTTC. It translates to CASSGRDRGGDEQYF.

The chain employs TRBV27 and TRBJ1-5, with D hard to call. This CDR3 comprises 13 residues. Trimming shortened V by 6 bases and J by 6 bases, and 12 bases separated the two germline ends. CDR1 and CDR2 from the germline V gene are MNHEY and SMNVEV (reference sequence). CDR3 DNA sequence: TGTGCCAGCAGGGCGGATGTAATTCAGCCCCAGCATTTT. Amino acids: CASRADVIQPQHF.

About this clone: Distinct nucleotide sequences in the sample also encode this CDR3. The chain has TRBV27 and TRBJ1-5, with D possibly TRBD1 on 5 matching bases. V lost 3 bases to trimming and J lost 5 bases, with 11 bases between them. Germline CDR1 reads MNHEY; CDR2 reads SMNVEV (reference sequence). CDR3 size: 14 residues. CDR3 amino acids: CASSFRQGYQPQHF. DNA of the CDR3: TGTGCCAGCAGTTTCCGCCAGGGTTATCAGCCCCAGCATTTT.

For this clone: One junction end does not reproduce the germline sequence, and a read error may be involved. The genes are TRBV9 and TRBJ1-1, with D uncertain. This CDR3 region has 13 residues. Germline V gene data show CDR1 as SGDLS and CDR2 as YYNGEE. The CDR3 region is CVSTGPLNTEAFF. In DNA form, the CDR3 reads TGTGTCAGCACCGGGCCATTGAACACTGAAGCTTTCTTT.

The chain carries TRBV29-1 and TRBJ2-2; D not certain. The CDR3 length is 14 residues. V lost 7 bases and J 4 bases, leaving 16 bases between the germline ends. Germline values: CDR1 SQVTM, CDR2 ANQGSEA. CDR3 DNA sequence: TGCAGCGCGGAAGGCGTGTTGGGCACCGGGGAGCTGTTTTTT. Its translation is CSAEGVLGTGELFF.

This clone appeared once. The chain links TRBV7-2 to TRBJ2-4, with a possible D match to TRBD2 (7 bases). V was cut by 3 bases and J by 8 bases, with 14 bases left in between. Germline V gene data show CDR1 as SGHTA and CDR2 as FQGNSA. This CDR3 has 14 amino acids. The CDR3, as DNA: TGTGCCAGCAGCTTCCTAACAGGGAGGGACATTCAGTACTTC. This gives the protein CASSFLTGRDIQYF.

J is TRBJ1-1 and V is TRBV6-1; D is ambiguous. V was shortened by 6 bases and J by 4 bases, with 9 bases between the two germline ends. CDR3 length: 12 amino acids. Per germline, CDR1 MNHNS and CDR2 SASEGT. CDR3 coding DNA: TGTGCCAGCAGGGTGGGTTCCACTGAAGCTTTCTTT. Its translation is CASRVGSTEAFF.

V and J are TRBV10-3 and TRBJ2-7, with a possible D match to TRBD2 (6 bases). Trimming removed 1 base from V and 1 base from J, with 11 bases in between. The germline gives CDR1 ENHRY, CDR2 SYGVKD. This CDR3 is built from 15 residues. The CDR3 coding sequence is TGTGCCATCAGTGAGTTGGGGACTGGGTCCTACGAGCAGTACTTC. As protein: CAISELGTGSYEQYF.

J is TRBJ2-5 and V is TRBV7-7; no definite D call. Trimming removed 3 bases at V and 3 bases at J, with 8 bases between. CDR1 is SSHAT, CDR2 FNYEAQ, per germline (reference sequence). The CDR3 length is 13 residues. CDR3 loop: CASSLDAEETQYF. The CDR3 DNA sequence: TGTGCCAGCAGCTTGGACGCAGAAGAGACCCAGTACTTC.

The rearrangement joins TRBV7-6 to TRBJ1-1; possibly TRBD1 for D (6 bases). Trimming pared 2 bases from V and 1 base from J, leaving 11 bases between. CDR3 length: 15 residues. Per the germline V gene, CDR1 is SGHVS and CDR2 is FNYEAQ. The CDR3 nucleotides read TGTGCCAGCAGCTTACAGGGGTTATCGAACACTGAAGCTTTCTTT. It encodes CASSLQGLSNTEAFF.

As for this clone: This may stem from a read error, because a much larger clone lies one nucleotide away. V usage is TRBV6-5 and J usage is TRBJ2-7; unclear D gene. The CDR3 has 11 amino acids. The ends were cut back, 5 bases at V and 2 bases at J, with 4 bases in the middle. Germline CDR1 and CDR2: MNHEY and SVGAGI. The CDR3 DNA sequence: TGTGCCAGCAGTGACCCCTACGAGCAGTACTTC. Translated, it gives CASSDPYEQYF.

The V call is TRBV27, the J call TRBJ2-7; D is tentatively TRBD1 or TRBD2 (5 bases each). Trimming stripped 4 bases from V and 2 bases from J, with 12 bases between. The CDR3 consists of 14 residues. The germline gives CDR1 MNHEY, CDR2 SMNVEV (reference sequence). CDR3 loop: CASSSRGVAYEQYF. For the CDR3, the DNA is TGTGCCAGCAGTTCCCGAGGGGTTGCCTACGAGCAGTACTTC.

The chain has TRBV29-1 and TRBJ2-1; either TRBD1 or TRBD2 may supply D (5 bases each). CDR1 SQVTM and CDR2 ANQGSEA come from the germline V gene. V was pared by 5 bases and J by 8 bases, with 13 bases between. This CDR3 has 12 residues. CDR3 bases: TGCAGCGTTTCCGGGACCCTCGATGAGCAGTTCTTC. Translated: CSVSGTLDEQFF.

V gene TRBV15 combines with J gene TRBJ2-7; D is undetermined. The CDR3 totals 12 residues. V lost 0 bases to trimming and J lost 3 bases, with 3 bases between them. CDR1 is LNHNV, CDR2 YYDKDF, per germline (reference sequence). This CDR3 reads CATSRDGYEQYF. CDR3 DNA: TGTGCCACCAGCAGAGATGGCTACGAGCAGTACTTC. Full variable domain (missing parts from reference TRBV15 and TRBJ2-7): DAMVIQNPRYQVTQFGKPVTLSCSQTLNHNVMYWYQQKSSQAPKLLFHYYDKDFNNEADTPDNFQSRRPNTSFCFLDIRSPGLGDTAMYLCATSRDGYEQYFGPGTRLTVT.

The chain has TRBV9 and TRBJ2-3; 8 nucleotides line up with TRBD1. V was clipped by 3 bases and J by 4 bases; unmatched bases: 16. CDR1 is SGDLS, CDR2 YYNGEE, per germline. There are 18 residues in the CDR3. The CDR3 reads CASSDSPRTGRFADTQYF. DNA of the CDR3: TGTGCCAGCAGCGACTCCCCCAGGACAGGGCGGTTTGCAGATACGCAGTATTTT. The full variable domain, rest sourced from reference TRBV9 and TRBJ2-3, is DSGVTQTPKHLITATGQRVTLRCSPRSGDLSVYWYQQSLDQGLQFLIQYYNGEERAKGNILERFSAQQFPDLHSELNLSSLELGDSALYFCASSDSPRTGRFADTQYFGPGTRLTVL.

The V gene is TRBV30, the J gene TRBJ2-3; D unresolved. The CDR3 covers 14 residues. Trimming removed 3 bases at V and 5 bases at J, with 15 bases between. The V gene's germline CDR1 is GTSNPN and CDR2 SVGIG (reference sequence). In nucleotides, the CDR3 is TGTGCCTGGAGCAACGGTGTAGGCGGAGATACGCAGTATTTT. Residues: CAWSNGVGGDTQYF.

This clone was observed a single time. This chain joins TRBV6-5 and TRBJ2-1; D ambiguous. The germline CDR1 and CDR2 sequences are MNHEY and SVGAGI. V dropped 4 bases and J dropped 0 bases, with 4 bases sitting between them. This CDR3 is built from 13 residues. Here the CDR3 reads CASSSLSYNEQFF. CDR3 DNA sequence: TGTGCCAGCAGTTCTCTCTCCTACAATGAGCAGTTCTTC.

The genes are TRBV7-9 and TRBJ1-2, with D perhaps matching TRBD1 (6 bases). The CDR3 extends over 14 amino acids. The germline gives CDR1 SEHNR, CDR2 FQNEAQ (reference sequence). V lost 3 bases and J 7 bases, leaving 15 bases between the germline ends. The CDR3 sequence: CASSFQGGLFGYTF. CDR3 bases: TGTGCCAGCAGCTTCCAAGGGGGGCTTTTTGGCTACACCTTC.

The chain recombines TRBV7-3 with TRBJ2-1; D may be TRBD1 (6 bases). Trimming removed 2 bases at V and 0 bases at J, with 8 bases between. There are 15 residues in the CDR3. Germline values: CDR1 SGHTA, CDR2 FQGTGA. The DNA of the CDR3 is TGTGCCAGCAGCTTATCGGACAGCTCCTACAATGAGCAGTTCTTC. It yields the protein CASSLSDSSYNEQFF. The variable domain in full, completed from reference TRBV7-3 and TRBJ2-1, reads GAGVSQTPSNKVTEKGKYVELRCDPISGHTALYWYRQSLGQGPEFLIYFQGTGAADDSGLPNDRFFAVRPEGSVSTLKIQRTERGDSAVYLCASSLSDSSYNEQFFGPGTRLTVL.

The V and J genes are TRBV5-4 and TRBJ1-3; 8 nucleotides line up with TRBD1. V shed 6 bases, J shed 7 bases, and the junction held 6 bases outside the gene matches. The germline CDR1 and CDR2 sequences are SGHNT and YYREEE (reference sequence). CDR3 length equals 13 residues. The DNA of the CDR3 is TGTGCCAGCACTCAAGGACAGGGCAACACCATATATTTT. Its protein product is CASTQGQGNTIYF.

CDR3 loop: CASSFPAARGRSYNEQFF. CDR3 coding DNA: TGTGCCAGCAGCTTTCCCGCAGCCAGGGGCCGCTCCTACAATGAGCAGTTCTTC. V is TRBV7-2 and J is TRBJ2-1, with D possibly being TRBD1 (6 bases). Germline V gene lookup returns CDR1 SGHTA and CDR2 FQGNSA. V lost 3 bases, J lost 0 bases, and 18 bases lay in between. The CDR3 totals 18 residues.

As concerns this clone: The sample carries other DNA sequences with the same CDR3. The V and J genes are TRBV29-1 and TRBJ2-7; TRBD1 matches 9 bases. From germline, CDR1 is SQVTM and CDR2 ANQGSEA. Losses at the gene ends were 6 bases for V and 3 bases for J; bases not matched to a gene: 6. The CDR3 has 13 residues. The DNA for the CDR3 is TGCAGCGTACAGGGACAGGGAATCTACGAGCAGTACTTC. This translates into CSVQGQGIYEQYF.

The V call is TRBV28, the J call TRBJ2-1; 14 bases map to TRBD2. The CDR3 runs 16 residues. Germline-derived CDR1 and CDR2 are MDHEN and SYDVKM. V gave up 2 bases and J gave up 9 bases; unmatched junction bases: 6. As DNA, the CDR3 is TGTGCCAGCAGTTTAACGGGACTAGCGGGAGTTAGTGAGCAGTTCTTC. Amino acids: CASSLTGLAGVSEQFF.

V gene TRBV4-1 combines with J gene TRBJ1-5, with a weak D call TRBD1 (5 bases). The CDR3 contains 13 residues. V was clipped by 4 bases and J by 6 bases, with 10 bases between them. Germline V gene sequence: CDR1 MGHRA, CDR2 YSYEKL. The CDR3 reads CASSPGQGQPQHF. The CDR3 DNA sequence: TGCGCCAGCAGCCCCGGGCAGGGTCAGCCCCAGCATTTT.